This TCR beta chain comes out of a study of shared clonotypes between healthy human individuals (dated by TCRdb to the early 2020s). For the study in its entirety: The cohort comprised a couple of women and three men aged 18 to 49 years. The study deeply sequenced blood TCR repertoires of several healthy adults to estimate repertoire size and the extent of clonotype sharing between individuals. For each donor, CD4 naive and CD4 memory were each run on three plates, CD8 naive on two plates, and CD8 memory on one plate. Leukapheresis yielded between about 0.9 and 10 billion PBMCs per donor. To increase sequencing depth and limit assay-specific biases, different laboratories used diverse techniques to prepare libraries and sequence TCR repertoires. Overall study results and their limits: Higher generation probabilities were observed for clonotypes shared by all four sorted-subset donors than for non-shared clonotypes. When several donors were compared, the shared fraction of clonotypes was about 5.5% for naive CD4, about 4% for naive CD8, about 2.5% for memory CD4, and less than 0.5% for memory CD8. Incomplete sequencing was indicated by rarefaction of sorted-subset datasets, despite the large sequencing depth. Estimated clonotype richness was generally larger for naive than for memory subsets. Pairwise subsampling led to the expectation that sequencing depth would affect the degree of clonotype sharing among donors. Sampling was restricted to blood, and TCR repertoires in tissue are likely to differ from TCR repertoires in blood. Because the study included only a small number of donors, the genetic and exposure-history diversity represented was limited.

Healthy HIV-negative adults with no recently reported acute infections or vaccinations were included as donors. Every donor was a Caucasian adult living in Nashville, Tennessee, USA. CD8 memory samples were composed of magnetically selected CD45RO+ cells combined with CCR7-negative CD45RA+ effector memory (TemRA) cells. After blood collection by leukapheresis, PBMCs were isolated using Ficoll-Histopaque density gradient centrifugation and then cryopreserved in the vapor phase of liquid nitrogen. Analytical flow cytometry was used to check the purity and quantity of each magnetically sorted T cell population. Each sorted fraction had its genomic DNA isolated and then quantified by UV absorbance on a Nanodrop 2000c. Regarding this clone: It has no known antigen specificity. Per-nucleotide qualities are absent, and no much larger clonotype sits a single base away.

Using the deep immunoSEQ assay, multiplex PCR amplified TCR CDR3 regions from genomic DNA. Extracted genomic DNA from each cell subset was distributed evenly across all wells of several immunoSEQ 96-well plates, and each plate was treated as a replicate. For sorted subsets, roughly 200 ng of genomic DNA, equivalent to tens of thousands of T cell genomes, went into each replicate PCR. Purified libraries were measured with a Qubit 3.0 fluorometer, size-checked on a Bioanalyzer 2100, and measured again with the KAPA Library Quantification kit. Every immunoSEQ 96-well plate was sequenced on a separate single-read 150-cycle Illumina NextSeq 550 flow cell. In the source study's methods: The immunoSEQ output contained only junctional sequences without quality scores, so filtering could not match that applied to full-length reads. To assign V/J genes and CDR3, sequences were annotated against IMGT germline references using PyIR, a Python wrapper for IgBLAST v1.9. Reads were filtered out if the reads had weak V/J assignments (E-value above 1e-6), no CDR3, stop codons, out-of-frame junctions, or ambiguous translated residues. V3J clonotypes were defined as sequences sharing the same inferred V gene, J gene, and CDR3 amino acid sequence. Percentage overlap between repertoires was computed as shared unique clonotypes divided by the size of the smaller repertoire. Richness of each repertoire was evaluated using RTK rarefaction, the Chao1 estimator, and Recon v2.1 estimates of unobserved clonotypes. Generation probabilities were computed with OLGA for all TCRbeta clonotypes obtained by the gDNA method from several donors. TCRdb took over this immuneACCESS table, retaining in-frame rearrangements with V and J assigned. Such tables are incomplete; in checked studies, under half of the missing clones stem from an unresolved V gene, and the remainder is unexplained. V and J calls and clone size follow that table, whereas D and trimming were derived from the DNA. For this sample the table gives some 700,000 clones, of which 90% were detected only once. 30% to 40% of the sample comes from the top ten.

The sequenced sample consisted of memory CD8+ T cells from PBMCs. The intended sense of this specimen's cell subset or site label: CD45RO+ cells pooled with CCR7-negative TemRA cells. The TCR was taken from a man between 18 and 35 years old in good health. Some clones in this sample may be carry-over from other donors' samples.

For the CDR3, the sequence is CASRNDPNQPQHF. Here is the DNA: TGCGCCAGCAGGAACGACCCCAATCAGCCCCAGCATTTT. The V and J segments used are TRBV4-1 and TRBJ1-5, with no confident D gene call. V was cut back by 6 bases and J by 3 bases, leaving a gap of 9 bases between them. The cysteine opens and the phenylalanine closes a CDR3 of 13 amino acids. Only the CDR3 portion is preserved as DNA: 39 bases, with reading frame beginning at the first base. CDR1 MGHRA and CDR2 YSYEKL are derived from the germline V gene.